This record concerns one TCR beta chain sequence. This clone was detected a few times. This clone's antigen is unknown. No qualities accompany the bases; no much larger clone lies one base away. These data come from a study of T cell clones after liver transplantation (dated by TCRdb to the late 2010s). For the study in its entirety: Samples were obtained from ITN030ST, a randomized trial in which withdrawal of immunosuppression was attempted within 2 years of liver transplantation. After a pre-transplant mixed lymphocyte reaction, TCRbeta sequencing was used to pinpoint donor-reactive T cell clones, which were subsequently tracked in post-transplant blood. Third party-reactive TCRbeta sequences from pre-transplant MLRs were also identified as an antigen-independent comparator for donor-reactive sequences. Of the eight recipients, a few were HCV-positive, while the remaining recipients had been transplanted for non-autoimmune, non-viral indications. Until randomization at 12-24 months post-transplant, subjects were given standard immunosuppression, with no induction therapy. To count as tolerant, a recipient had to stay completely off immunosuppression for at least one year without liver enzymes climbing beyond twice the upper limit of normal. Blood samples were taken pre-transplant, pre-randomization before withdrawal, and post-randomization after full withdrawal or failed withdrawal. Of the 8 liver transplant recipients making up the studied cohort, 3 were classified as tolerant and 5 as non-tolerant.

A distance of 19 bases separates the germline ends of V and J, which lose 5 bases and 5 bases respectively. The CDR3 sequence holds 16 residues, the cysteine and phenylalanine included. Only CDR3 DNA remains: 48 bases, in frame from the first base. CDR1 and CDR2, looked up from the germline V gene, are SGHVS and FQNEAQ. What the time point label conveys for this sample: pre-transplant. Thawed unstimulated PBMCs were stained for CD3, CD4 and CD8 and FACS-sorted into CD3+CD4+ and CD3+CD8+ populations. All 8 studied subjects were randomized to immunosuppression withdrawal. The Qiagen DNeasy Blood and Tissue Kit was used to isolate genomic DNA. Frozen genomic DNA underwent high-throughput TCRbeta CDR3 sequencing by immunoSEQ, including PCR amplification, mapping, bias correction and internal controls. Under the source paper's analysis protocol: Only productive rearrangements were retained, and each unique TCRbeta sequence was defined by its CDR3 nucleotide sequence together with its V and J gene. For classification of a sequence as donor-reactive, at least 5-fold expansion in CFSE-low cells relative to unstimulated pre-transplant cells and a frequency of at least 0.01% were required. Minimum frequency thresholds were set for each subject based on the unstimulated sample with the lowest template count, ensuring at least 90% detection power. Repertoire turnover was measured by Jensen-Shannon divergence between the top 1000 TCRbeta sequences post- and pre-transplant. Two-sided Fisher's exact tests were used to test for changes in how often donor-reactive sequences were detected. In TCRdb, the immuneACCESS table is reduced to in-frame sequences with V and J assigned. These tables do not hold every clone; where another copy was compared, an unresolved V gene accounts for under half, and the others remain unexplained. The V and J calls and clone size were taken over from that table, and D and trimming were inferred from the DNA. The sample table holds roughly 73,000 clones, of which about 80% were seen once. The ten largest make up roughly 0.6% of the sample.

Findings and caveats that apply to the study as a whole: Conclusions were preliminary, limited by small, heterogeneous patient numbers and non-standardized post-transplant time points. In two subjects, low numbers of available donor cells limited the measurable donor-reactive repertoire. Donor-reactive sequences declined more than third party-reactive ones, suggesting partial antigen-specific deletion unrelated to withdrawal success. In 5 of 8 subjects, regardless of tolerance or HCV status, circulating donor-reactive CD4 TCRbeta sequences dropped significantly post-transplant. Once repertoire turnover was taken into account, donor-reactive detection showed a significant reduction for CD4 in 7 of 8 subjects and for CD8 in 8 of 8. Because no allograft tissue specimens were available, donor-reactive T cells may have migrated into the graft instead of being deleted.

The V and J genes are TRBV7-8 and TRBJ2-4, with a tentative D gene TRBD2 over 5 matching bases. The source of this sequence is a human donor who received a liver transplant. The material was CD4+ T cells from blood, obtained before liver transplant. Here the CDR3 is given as CASSPSRNSGENIQYF. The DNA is TGTGCCAGCAGCCCTAGCCGAAACAGCGGAGAAAACATTCAGTACTTC.